This T cell receptor (beta chain) was sequenced for a study of identical twins. Study-wide results and limits: Out-of-frame alpha sequences common to twins exhibited a surplus of low generation probability.

The CDR3 is 16 residues long. Trimming removed 6 bases from V and 8 bases from J; junction bases left unmatched: 10. This clonotype was detected many times. Antigen: not known. Using its own MiXCR run on the 5' RACE reads, TCRdb lists one record per CDR3 protein. The table records around 280,000 distinct CDR3 sequences, under 9.5% of them present only once. These records were also assigned to another study, of yellow fever vaccine responses in identical twins. That work contributes: Twins' vaccine T cell responses were reported to seem partly convergent and partly personalized.

The chain carries TRBV12-3 or TRBV12-4 and TRBJ2-1; 13 nucleotides agree with TRBD2. The source of this sequence is a woman aged 18-29 years in good health. Sequencing was carried out using memory (CD45RO+) T cells sorted from blood. CDR3 protein: CASSRPGLAGSYEQFF. The CDR3 DNA follows: TGTGCCAGCAGCCGCCCGGGACTAGCGGGGTCTTATGAGCAGTTCTTC.